One sample yielded the 11 T cell receptor beta chains listed below, sequenced in a study of response to subunit inactivated influenza vaccine. TCRdb re-derived calls from the RT-PCR reads in MiXCR, one entry per CDR3 protein. Of about 620,000 distinct CDR3 sequences listed, 10% to 15% are singletons. The sequences come from PBMCs from blood, collected on the day of vaccination. These receptors originate from a man aged 45-60 years who received an inactivated influenza vaccine.

This clonotype has at least ten counts. The genes are TRBV6-1 and TRBJ1-2; D not resolved. The V end was cut by 8 bases, the J end by 3 bases, with 13 bases between. The CDR3 spans 13 residues. Germline lookup yields CDR1 MNHNS and CDR2 SASEGT. The CDR3 bases are TGTGCCAGCGCCCCCCGGGATGACTATGGCTACACCTTC. Translating gives CASAPRDDYGYTF.

This chain connects TRBV5-1 to TRBJ1-6; the D is unclear. V lost 4 bases, J lost 10 bases, and 15 bases lay in between. Germline assignment: CDR1 SGHRS and CDR2 YFSETQ. This CDR3 has 14 residues. For the CDR3, the DNA is TGCGCCAGCAGCCTAGAGTCGAACCCCTCACCCCTCCACTTT. It is translated as CASSLESNPSPLHF. Combining the CDR3 with reference TRBV5-1 and TRBJ1-6 gives the whole variable domain KAGVTQTPRYLIKTRGQQVTLSCSPISGHRSVSWYQQTPGQGLQFLFEYFSETQRNKGNFPGRFSGRQFSNSRSEMNVSTLELGDSALYLCASSLESNPSPLHFGNGTRLTVT.

This chain connects TRBV11-2 to TRBJ2-3; D unresolved. V was clipped by 5 bases and J by 4 bases, with 13 bases between them. The V gene's germline CDR1 is SGHAT and CDR2 FQNNGV. The CDR3 runs to 14 residues. For the CDR3, the DNA is TGTGCCAGCAGCCACGCGAACGTCGCAGATACGCAGTATTTT. Translation gives CASSHANVADTQYF.

This clonotype has more than one count but fewer than ten. CDR3 sequence (DNA): TGTGCCAGCAGCGCTACTCTAGCGTCCGATGAGCAGTTCTTC. Translating it yields CASSATLASDEQFF. This rearrangement joins TRBV7-2 to TRBJ2-1; tentatively, D is TRBD2 (6 bases). V shed 5 bases and J shed 8 bases, with 16 bases lying between them. CDR3 length: 14 amino acids. Per germline, CDR1 SGHTA and CDR2 FQGNSA.

This chain joins TRBV7-7 and TRBJ2-7, with a possible D match to TRBD2 (6 bases). Germline loops: CDR1 SSHAT, CDR2 FNYEAQ (reference sequence). V lost 5 bases and J lost 1, with 15 bases in between. The CDR3 totals 15 residues. This chain's CDR3 is CASSPAPGLSYEQYF. The CDR3 DNA reads as TGTGCCAGCAGCCCAGCACCGGGACTTTCCTACGAGCAGTACTTC.

This clonotype has more than one count but fewer than ten. V gene TRBV28 combines with J gene TRBJ1-3; possibly TRBD1 for D (6 bases). The CDR3 runs 17 residues. Trimming cost V 8 bases and J 0 bases, with 20 bases left between them. Germline values: CDR1 MDHEN, CDR2 SYDVKM. The chain's CDR3 is CASRQVSGQGSGNTIYF. Written as DNA, the CDR3 is TGTGCCAGCCGACAGGTTTCTGGCCAAGGCTCTGGAAACACCATATATTTT.

This clonotype has a handful of counts. This sequence joins TRBV2 and TRBJ2-7, with 8 nucleotides matching TRBD1. The CDR3 runs to 12 residues. V was pared by 6 bases and J by 6 bases, with 4 bases of the junction left unmatched. Germline V gene lookup returns CDR1 SNHLY and CDR2 FYNNEI. CDR3 DNA: TGTGCCAGCAGATATACAGGGGGCGAGCAGTACTTC. Protein product: CASRYTGGEQYF.

This clonotype was observed many times. The chain carries TRBV5-1 and TRBJ2-7, with 9 positions matching TRBD2. This CDR3 region has 14 residues. J lost 4 bases, V lost 7 bases, and 9 bases had no gene match. CDR1 SGHRS and CDR2 YFSETQ come from the germline V gene. This CDR3 reads CASRPFAGGYEQYF. DNA of the CDR3: TGCGCCAGCCGACCATTCGCGGGAGGGTACGAGCAGTACTTC.

This clonotype was observed a few times. The rearrangement joins TRBV7-2 to TRBJ2-1, with D maybe TRBD2 (5 bases). Germline V CDR1 and CDR2: SGHTA, FQGNSA. V was trimmed by 5 bases and J by 8 bases, leaving 16 bases between them. This CDR3 region has 14 residues. The CDR3 sequence: CASSPTRAWDEQFF. The CDR3 region has the DNA TGTGCCAGCAGCCCCACTAGAGCCTGGGATGAGCAGTTCTTC.

As for this clonotype: The junction does not match germline at one end; this may be a read error. The V call is TRBV3-1, the J call TRBJ2-1; 7 bases fit TRBD2. This CDR3 region has 16 residues. CDR1 is LGHDT, CDR2 YNNKEL, per germline (reference sequence). The DNA of the CDR3 is TGTGCCAGCAGCCAAGACCAACTACATGTACCAGCGGGGATCGTCTTC. Amino acids: CASSQDQLHVPAGIVF.

This clonotype turned up a few times. J is TRBJ2-2 and V is TRBV27; 8 nucleotides align to TRBD1. The CDR3 runs to 14 residues. After removal of 5 bases from V and 5 bases from J, the junction contained 4 bases not matched to a gene. Germline V gives CDR1 MNHEY, CDR2 SMNVEV (reference sequence). Here the CDR3 reads CASSGQGLTGELFF. The CDR3 DNA follows: TGTGCCAGCAGTGGACAGGGCCTTACCGGGGAGCTGTTTTTT.